Listed here are 22 T cell receptor beta chains from one sample, sequenced in a study of T cells after yellow fever vaccination. TCRdb reprocessed the 5' RACE reads with MiXCR, giving one entry per CDR3 protein. The sample yields roughly 170,000 distinct CDR3 sequences, roughly a tenth seen once. Source: CD8+ T cells sorted from PBMCs, taken 45 days after the yellow fever booster vaccination. These TCRs come from a man between 18 and 29 years old who received the YFV17D yellow fever vaccine.

This chain uses TRBV6-5 with TRBJ2-5, with D perhaps TRBD1 (6 bases). CDR1 and CDR2 from the germline V gene are MNHEY and SVGAGI. This CDR3 is 14 amino acids long. With 2 bases removed from V and 3 bases from J, the gap between germline ends came to 10 bases. This CDR3 reads CASSYPGQKETQYF. The CDR3 coding sequence is TGTGCCAGCAGTTACCCCGGACAGAAAGAGACCCAGTACTTC.

This clonotype has just a few counts. The chain joins TRBV10-3 to TRBJ1-2; 7 bases match TRBD1. The CDR3 loop spans 14 amino acids. Germline V lookup: CDR1 ENHRY, CDR2 SYGVKD. Unmatched junction bases numbered 11, after V lost 3 bases and J lost 10 bases. The CDR3 loop is CAISDPTGLFDYTF. The CDR3 nucleotides are TGTGCCATCAGTGACCCGACAGGGCTCTTTGACTACACCTTC.

This clonotype was detected only a few times. The chain joins TRBV5-1 to TRBJ2-7; no firm D call. This CDR3 has 13 residues. Germline V gene data show CDR1 as SGHRS and CDR2 as YFSETQ. V was trimmed by 0 bases and J by 4 bases, leaving 8 bases between them. The CDR3 is CASSLGSEYEQYV. The CDR3 coding sequence is TGCGCCAGCAGCTTGGGGTCGGAGTACGAGCAGTACGTC.

The table lists this clonotype with many counts. This chain uses TRBV19 with TRBJ2-7; TRBD2 aligns across 13 bases. This CDR3 has 15 amino acids. Germline loops: CDR1 LNHDA, CDR2 SQIVND (reference sequence). V was clipped by 6 bases and J by 2 bases; unmatched bases: 4. The CDR3 nucleotides read TGTGCCAGTAGCTTCGGGACTAGCGGGACCTACGAGCAGTACTTC. This sequence encodes CASSFGTSGTYEQYF.

This clonotype has ten or more counts. This chain joins TRBV12-3 or TRBV12-4 and TRBJ2-2; TRBD1 matches at 8 bases. Trimming removed 7 bases from V and 6 bases from J; junction bases left unmatched: 4. CDR3 length: 13 residues. The CDR3 DNA follows: TGTGCCAGCACCCCGACAGGGGCCGGGGAGCTGTTTTTT. It yields the protein CASTPTGAGELFF.

The chain is built from TRBV3-1 and TRBJ2-3; 12 bases are a match to TRBD2. Germline V gene lookup returns CDR1 LGHDT and CDR2 YNNKEL (reference sequence). V trimming: 4 bases; J trimming: 5 bases; junction bases outside the gene matches: 7. The CDR3 covers 16 residues. Written as DNA, the CDR3 is TGTGCCAGCAGCCCGACTAGCGGGGGAGTTGGAGATACGCAGTATTTT. Its translation: CASSPTSGGVGDTQYF.

This clonotype was counted a few times. The J gene is TRBJ2-1, the V gene TRBV12-3 or TRBV12-4, with 8 positions matching TRBD2. This CDR3 has 18 residues. With 5 bases clipped from V and 0 bases from J, the junction kept 12 bases outside the gene matches. The CDR3 sequence is CASSDLAGGRISYNEQFF. The CDR3 DNA sequence: TGTGCCAGCAGTGATCTGGCGGGGGGCCGGATCTCCTACAATGAGCAGTTCTTC.

This clonotype was detected only a few times. The chain uses TRBV4-1 and TRBJ1-6, with 7 bases matching TRBD1. Germline lookup yields CDR1 MGHRA and CDR2 YSYEKL. The CDR3 consists of 16 residues. Germline trimming cut 0 bases from V and 9 bases from J; bases unmatched to any gene: 8. The CDR3 reads CASSQEFAAGGSPLHF. CDR3 DNA: TGCGCCAGCAGCCAAGAGTTCGCAGCAGGGGGTTCACCCCTCCACTTT.

This chain connects TRBV4-1 to TRBJ1-2; D not certain. Germline V gene data show CDR1 as MGHRA and CDR2 as YSYEKL. Trimming pared 3 bases from V and 0 bases from J, leaving 14 bases between. This CDR3 contains 16 residues. CDR3 sequence (DNA): TGCGCCAGCAGCCACCCGACGGAGGAGCCTAACTATGGCTACACCTTC. Encoded protein: CASSHPTEEPNYGYTF.

This clonotype was seen at least ten times. The chain couples TRBV7-9 to TRBJ2-5; 10 nucleotides align to TRBD1. The CDR3 spans 15 residues. The J segment lost 1 base and the V segment lost 6 bases, leaving 5 bases of the junction unmatched. Looked up from germline, CDR1 is SEHNR and CDR2 is FQNEAQ (reference sequence). The CDR3 is CASRSWTGGQETQYF. The CDR3 DNA follows: TGTGCCAGCAGATCCTGGACAGGGGGCCAAGAGACCCAGTACTTC.

In DNA, the CDR3 is TGTGCCAGCAGCCTCGCTAGTGGGCATTCACCCCTCCACTTT. Its protein product is CASSLASGHSPLHF. This chain links TRBV7-9 with TRBJ1-6; D unclear. The germline V and J ends were trimmed by 5 bases and 8 bases, with 13 bases remaining between them. The CDR3 extends over 14 amino acids. The germline V gene has CDR1 SEHNR and CDR2 FQNEAQ (reference sequence).

In its sample, this clonotype was seen many times. The rearrangement joins TRBV7-9 to TRBJ1-6, with D maybe TRBD1 (5 bases). Germline V gene sequence: CDR1 SEHNR, CDR2 FQNEAQ (reference sequence). The germline V and J ends were trimmed by 5 bases and 10 bases, with 15 bases remaining between them. CDR3 size: 14 residues. The CDR3 DNA reads as TGTGCCAGCAGCCTCGACAGCTTTTGGTCACCCCTCCACTTT. Translation gives CASSLDSFWSPLHF.

This clonotype was counted between two and nine times. The rearrangement joins TRBV29-1 to TRBJ2-7; TRBD1 matches at 7 bases. The CDR3 is 14 amino acids. Germline assignment: CDR1 SQVTM and CDR2 ANQGSEA. With V trimmed by 4 bases and J by 0 bases, 6 bases remained unmatched. The CDR3 sequence is CSVGTGSFSYEQYF. CDR3 in DNA: TGCAGCGTTGGGACAGGATCTTTCTCCTACGAGCAGTACTTC.

The genes are TRBV7-2 and TRBJ1-2, with D perhaps TRBD1 (6 bases). Per germline, CDR1 SGHTA and CDR2 FQGNSA. With 0 bases removed from V and 0 bases from J, the gap between germline ends came to 11 bases. The CDR3 spans 16 residues. The CDR3 region is CASSLARQEPNYGYTF. The CDR3 DNA follows: TGTGCCAGCAGCTTAGCGCGACAGGAGCCTAACTATGGCTACACCTTC.

The V and J genes are TRBV10-3 and TRBJ2-3; 7 positions match TRBD2. Unmatched junction bases numbered 11, after V lost 9 bases and J lost 5 bases. Germline loops: CDR1 ENHRY, CDR2 SYGVKD. This CDR3 spans 14 amino acids. The CDR3 spells CAMKLASEEDTQYF. The CDR3 DNA is TGTGCCATGAAACTAGCGTCCGAGGAAGATACGCAGTATTTT.

The chain is built from TRBV11-2 and TRBJ2-3, with 7 positions matching TRBD2. The CDR3 length is 15 residues. The V gene end was trimmed by 2 bases and the J gene end by 6 bases; junction bases not matched to a gene: 8. Germline V gives CDR1 SGHAT, CDR2 FQNNGV. CDR3 DNA sequence: TGTGCCAGCAGCTTACGAGCGGGGTCAGGGGATACGCAGTATTTT. Translating gives CASSLRAGSGDTQYF.

This clonotype was seen many times. The chain uses TRBV7-9 and TRBJ1-5, with D maybe TRBD1 (5 bases). Trimming removed 5 bases at V and 0 bases at J, with 14 bases between. The CDR3 covers 16 residues. Germline CDR1 SEHNR, CDR2 FQNEAQ (reference sequence). CDR3 coding DNA: TGTGCCAGCAGCCCGCCGGGGGATTATAGCAATCAGCCCCAGCATTTT. Protein: CASSPPGDYSNQPQHF.

This clonotype has at least ten counts. The chain recombines TRBV6-4 with TRBJ2-2, with unresolved D. The CDR3 is 13 amino acids. Trimming stripped 2 bases from V and 3 bases from J, with 4 bases between. Germline CDR1 is MRHNA and CDR2 is SNTAGT. CDR3 coding DNA: TGTGCCAGCAGTGACGGATACACCGGGGAGCTGTTTTTT. This encodes CASSDGYTGELFF.

In its sample, this clonotype was seen a few times. This chain connects TRBV6-5 to TRBJ1-3; D call uncertain. The CDR3 is 13 residues long. The V gene lost 4 bases and the J gene lost 2 bases, with 6 bases spanning the gap. The germline gives CDR1 MNHEY, CDR2 SVGAGI. In nucleotides, the CDR3 is TGTGCCAGCAGTTCGGCGGCTGGAAACACCATATATTTT. This encodes CASSSAAGNTIYF.

This clonotype has more than one count but fewer than ten. The chain recombines TRBV7-9 with TRBJ1-1; D remains unclear. The CDR3 is 15 residues long. Germline V CDR1 and CDR2: SEHNR, FQNEAQ (reference sequence). Trimming took 1 base from V and 7 from J, leaving 16 bases between them. CDR3 protein: CASSLGIRDYDEAFF. In DNA form, the CDR3 reads TGTGCCAGCAGCTTAGGAATCCGGGATTACGATGAAGCTTTCTTT.

In this sample, this clonotype turned up a few times. The rearrangement joins TRBV4-1 to TRBJ2-1; a possible D gene is TRBD2 (6 bases). CDR3 length equals 14 residues. Germline V gives CDR1 MGHRA, CDR2 YSYEKL. Between the trimmed V and J ends, which lost 0 bases and 5 bases, there was a span of 8 bases. CDR3 in amino acids: CASSQDPGDNEQFF. In nucleotides, the CDR3 is TGCGCCAGCAGCCAAGATCCGGGGGACAATGAGCAGTTCTTC.

The chain joins TRBV6-2 or TRBV6-3 to TRBJ2-1, with D tentatively TRBD1 (7 bases). The length of the CDR3 is 16 residues. V was clipped by 5 bases and J by 1 base, with 15 bases between them. Germline V gives CDR1 MNHEY, CDR2 SVGEGT. The CDR3 DNA is TGTGCCAGCAGTGAGCTCAGGGGGGTTTCCTACAATGAGCAGTTCTTC. It translates to CASSELRGVSYNEQFF.